A single sample gave rise to the 28 T cell receptor beta chains below, sequenced in a study of blood T cells in healthy people across ages. The use of a sample-barcoded 5' primer and a J-beta primer mix characterized a second PCR of about 7 to 12 cycles. TCRdb reprocessed the 5' RACE reads with MiXCR, giving one entry per CDR3 protein. The sample records some 1,800,000 distinct CDR3 sequences, around 40% being singletons. The sequencing input was blood. All receptors come from a human donor in good health.

The chain combines TRBV7-9 with TRBJ1-1; 7 bases map to TRBD1. CDR1 is SEHNR, CDR2 FQNEAQ, per germline (reference sequence). With V trimmed by 3 bases and J by 7 bases, 8 bases remained unmatched. This CDR3 has 14 residues. Here the CDR3 DNA reads TGTGCCAGCAGCTTTACAGGGGACTGGGATGAAGCTTTCTTT. Its translation: CASSFTGDWDEAFF. The full variable domain, with the rest looked up from reference TRBV7-9 and TRBJ1-1, is DTGVSQNPRHKITKRGQNVTFRCDPISEHNRLYWYRQTLGQGPEFLTYFQNEAQLEKSRLLSDRFSAERPKGSFSTLEIQRTEQGDSAMYLCASSFTGDWDEAFFGQGTRLTVV.

This chain links TRBV11-2 with TRBJ1-2, with unresolved D. The germline V and J ends were trimmed by 4 bases and 2 bases, with 14 bases remaining between them. The CDR3 sequence is 15 residues long. Germline loops: CDR1 SGHAT, CDR2 FQNNGV. The CDR3 spells CASSSHNGRNYGYTF. DNA for the CDR3: TGTGCCAGCAGCTCCCACAATGGTCGCAACTATGGCTACACCTTC.

About this clonotype: One end of the junction is discordant with germline, which a read error may explain. The CDR3 DNA reads as TGTGCCGGCAGTTTCGCCAGTACAGATACGCAGTATTTT. Protein sequence: CAGSFASTDTQYF. The chain is built from TRBV12-3 or TRBV12-4 and TRBJ2-3; no reliable D call. The CDR3 is 13 amino acids.

CDR3 protein: CASSGLAGYGEQFF. As DNA, the CDR3 is TGTGCCAGCAGTGGACTAGCTGGATACGGTGAGCAGTTCTTC. The rearrangement uses TRBV2 and TRBJ2-1; 7 bases match TRBD2. V shed 4 bases, J shed 9 bases, and the junction held 9 bases outside the gene matches. This CDR3 has 14 residues. CDR1 is SNHLY and CDR2 is FYNNEI in the germline V gene.

This chain connects TRBV20-1 to TRBJ2-5; the D gene is possibly TRBD1 (6 bases). Germline values: CDR1 DFQATT, CDR2 SNEGSKA (reference sequence). Trimming shortened V by 3 bases and J by 4 bases, and 12 bases separated the two germline ends. This CDR3 spans 13 amino acids. CDR3 sequence (DNA): TGCAGTGCTAGGTGGGCAGGGGCAGAGACCCAGTACTTC. Amino acids: CSARWAGAETQYF.

The V call is TRBV3-1, the J call TRBJ2-3, with D tentatively TRBD1 (6 bases). The CDR3 contains 15 residues. V lost 2 bases and J lost 2, with 11 bases in between. The germline V gene has CDR1 LGHDT and CDR2 YNNKEL (reference sequence). The CDR3 coding sequence is TGTGCCAGCAGCCAAATCACAGGGTCCACAGATACGCAGTATTTT. It is translated as CASSQITGSTDTQYF.

This clonotype occurred a few times. The chain is built from TRBV7-2 and TRBJ2-5; TRBD1 aligns across 10 bases. The CDR3 is made up of 16 amino acids. Germline V gene lookup returns CDR1 SGHTA and CDR2 FQGNSA. V dropped 3 bases and J dropped 1; count of bases not matched to a gene: 5. The CDR3 DNA sequence: TGTGCCAGCAGCTTCCGGGACAGGGGCCTCCAAGAGACCCAGTACTTC. It codes for CASSFRDRGLQETQYF.

Only one count was recorded for this clonotype. The rearrangement uses TRBV4-3 and TRBJ1-1; D is unresolved. V shed 2 bases and J shed 3 bases, with 10 bases lying between them. Germline V CDR1 and CDR2: LGHNA, YSLEER. The CDR3 length is 14 residues. CDR3 residues: CASSQFAEYTEAFF. The CDR3 DNA is TGCGCCAGCAGCCAATTCGCAGAGTACACTGAAGCTTTCTTT.

The genes are TRBV4-3 and TRBJ2-7, with a weak D call TRBD1 (6 bases). CDR1 and CDR2 (germline): LGHNA, YSLEER. The V end lost 0 bases, the J end lost 4 bases, and 16 bases lay between the germline ends. CDR3 size: 16 residues. This CDR3 is CASSQDFQGKLYEQYF. In DNA, the CDR3 is TGCGCCAGCAGCCAAGATTTCCAGGGGAAACTTTACGAGCAGTACTTC.

This clonotype has just a few counts. The chain has TRBV20-1 and TRBJ1-6; D not resolved. Germline values: CDR1 DFQATT, CDR2 SNEGSKA (reference sequence). This CDR3 spans 16 amino acids. The V end lost 1 base, the J end lost 11 bases, and 21 bases lay between the germline ends. The CDR3 DNA reads as TGCAGTGCTAGAGTGGCTCCCCCCCACAATGCAGCACCCCTCCACTTT. Residues: CSARVAPPHNAAPLHF.

V usage is TRBV12-3 or TRBV12-4 and J usage is TRBJ2-1; TRBD2 might be the D (7 bases). The CDR3 contains 15 residues. V gave up 2 bases and J gave up 9 bases, with 17 bases separating them. The CDR3 nucleotides are TGTGCCAGCAGTTTACGGGGGGCGACTTGGGTTGAGCAGTTCTTC. This gives the protein CASSLRGATWVEQFF.

The gene calls are TRBV7-2 and TRBJ2-3; the D call may be TRBD1 or TRBD2 (5 bases each). This CDR3 has 15 residues. The V and J ends lost 3 bases and 2 bases respectively, with 12 bases between them. The germline V gene has CDR1 SGHTA and CDR2 FQGNSA. The CDR3 loop is CASSLGPGNTDTQYF. The CDR3 nucleotides are TGTGCCAGCAGCTTGGGACCCGGCAACACAGATACGCAGTATTTT.

The V gene is TRBV7-9, the J gene TRBJ2-1; D is perhaps TRBD1 or TRBD2 (5 bases each). With 4 bases removed from V and 1 base from J, the gap between germline ends came to 17 bases. Germline V CDR1 and CDR2: SEHNR, FQNEAQ (reference sequence). This CDR3 comprises 17 residues. CDR3 sequence: CASSSGPRGLSYNEQFF. The CDR3 DNA is TGTGCCAGCAGCTCCGGGCCACGGGGCCTATCCTACAATGAGCAGTTCTTC.

The V call is TRBV3-1, the J call TRBJ2-1, with 8 bases aligning to TRBD2. V dropped 4 bases and J dropped 10; count of bases not matched to a gene: 15. CDR3 size: 16 residues. Germline CDR1 and CDR2: LGHDT and YNNKEL (reference sequence). The DNA for the CDR3 is TGTGCCAGCAGCCCTCTTTTTAGCGGGGACCACGGGGAGCAGTTCTTC. Its protein product is CASSPLFSGDHGEQFF.

This clonotype was picked up a small number of times. Compared with germline, one end of the junction differs, possibly owing to a read error. The rearrangement uses TRBV4-3 and TRBJ2-7; D is perhaps TRBD1 or TRBD2 (5 bases each). Germline V gene lookup returns CDR1 LGHNA and CDR2 YSLEER. The CDR3 consists of 14 residues. CDR3 DNA: TGCGCCAGCAGCCAAGATTCCGGGACCTACGGGCAGTACTTC. Its protein is CASSQDSGTYGQYF.

In its sample, this clonotype was seen a few times. V gene TRBV29-1 combines with J gene TRBJ2-5; D uncertain. The CDR3 runs 11 residues. The germline V gene encodes CDR1 SQVTM and CDR2 ANQGSEA. V lost 8 bases, J lost 6 bases, and 13 bases lay in between. The CDR3: CSLESGQTQYF. The DNA of the CDR3 is TGCAGCCTCGAGAGTGGACAGACCCAGTACTTC.

This chain connects TRBV29-1 to TRBJ1-2; tentative D call: TRBD1 (6 bases). The CDR3 covers 12 residues. Germline lookup yields CDR1 SQVTM and CDR2 ANQGSEA. Trimming left V 8 bases short and J 4 bases short, with 14 bases between. The CDR3 here is CSFWDTSYGYTF. The CDR3 nucleotides are TGCAGCTTCTGGGACACCTCCTATGGCTACACCTTC.

The chain combines TRBV7-2 with TRBJ1-4, with 7 bases fitting TRBD1. J lost 7 bases, V lost 2 bases, and 4 bases had no gene match. There are 14 residues in the CDR3. Germline CDR1 SGHTA, CDR2 FQGNSA. CDR3 region: CASSLQGDFEKLFF. The CDR3 nucleotides read TGTGCCAGCAGCTTACAGGGGGATTTTGAAAAACTGTTTTTT.

The J gene is TRBJ2-7, the V gene TRBV19; TRBD1 matches 7 bases. Germline loops: CDR1 LNHDA, CDR2 SQIVND (reference sequence). The CDR3 totals 15 residues. With 1 base clipped from V and 0 bases from J, the junction kept 3 bases outside the gene matches. The CDR3 nucleotides read TGTGCCAGTAGTATAGGCAGGGGGAGCTCCTACGAGCAGTACTTC. Translation gives CASSIGRGSSYEQYF.

The table lists this clonotype with a count of one. A junction end diverges from the germline sequence, so it may reflect a read error. The rearrangement uses TRBV5-1 and TRBJ1-2; possibly TRBD1 for D (5 bases). The CDR3 has 16 residues. Germline V lookup: CDR1 SGHRS, CDR2 YFSETQ. DNA for the CDR3: TGCGCCGGCAGCTATTATGTCGAAGGGGCGGGGGATGGCTACACCTTC. It specifies CAGSYYVEGAGDGYTF.

About this clonotype: The junction does not match germline at one end; this may be a read error. V is TRBV3-1 and J is TRBJ2-3; the D gene is possibly TRBD2 (6 bases). The CDR3 is 16 amino acids. Germline CDR1 LGHDT, CDR2 YNNKEL (reference sequence). The CDR3 sequence is CANSQVAGRSTDTQYF. The CDR3 DNA reads as TGTGCCAACAGCCAAGTTGCGGGGCGCAGCACAGATACGCAGTATTTT.

This clonotype was seen many times. V is TRBV10-3 and J is TRBJ2-6; D may be TRBD2 (5 bases). Deletions cut 0 bases from V and 0 bases from J, with 6 bases between. The CDR3 has 16 amino acids. The germline CDR1 and CDR2 sequences are ENHRY and SYGVKD. CDR3 sequence (DNA): TGTGCCATCAGTGAGTCGAGCGGCTCTGGGGCCAACGTCCTGACTTTC. Its translation: CAISESSGSGANVLTF.

The sample holds a few counts of this clonotype. J is TRBJ1-2 and V is TRBV6-6; D is undetermined. Germline CDR1 reads MNHNY; CDR2 reads SVGAGI (reference sequence). The CDR3 is made up of 14 amino acids. V shed 2 bases and J shed 4 bases, with 11 bases lying between them. CDR3 bases: TGTGCCAGCAGTTACGGCCGAGTGGGCTATGGCTACACCTTC. This codes for CASSYGRVGYGYTF.

This clonotype was counted only a few times. V is TRBV20-1 and J is TRBJ1-2; D might be TRBD1 (6 bases). The V end lost 3 bases, the J end lost 1 base, and 12 bases lay between the germline ends. The CDR3 is 14 amino acids. Germline loops: CDR1 DFQATT, CDR2 SNEGSKA (reference sequence). The CDR3 region has the DNA TGCAGTGCTAGGCCGAACAGGGATAACTATGGCTACACCTTC. This translates into CSARPNRDNYGYTF.

The gene calls are TRBV29-1 and TRBJ2-1; D not resolved. This CDR3 comprises 13 residues. V was cut by 5 bases and J by 5 bases, with 13 bases left in between. Germline V gene data show CDR1 as SQVTM and CDR2 as ANQGSEA. The CDR3 region is CSVTFMRHNEQFF. In DNA, the CDR3 is TGCAGCGTTACGTTTATGAGGCACAATGAGCAGTTCTTC.

This clonotype has more than one count but fewer than ten. The chain employs TRBV15 and TRBJ2-5, with D perhaps matching TRBD1 (6 bases). V was cut by 1 base and J by 1 base, with 7 bases left in between. Germline lookup yields CDR1 LNHNV and CDR2 YYDKDF (reference sequence). The CDR3 loop spans 14 amino acids. The CDR3 region is CATSRGGLQETQYF. The CDR3 DNA reads as TGTGCCACCAGCAGAGGGGGGCTCCAAGAGACCCAGTACTTC.

The chain links TRBV4-2 to TRBJ2-1; 9 nucleotides agree with TRBD2. The V segment lost 1 base and the J segment 6 bases; nucleotides outside the gene matches: 10. CDR1 and CDR2 from the germline V gene are LGHNA and YNFKEQ. The CDR3 consists of 17 residues. CDR3 sequence: CASSQVAPSGNLNEQFF. CDR3 DNA: TGTGCCAGCAGCCAAGTTGCGCCTAGCGGGAACCTCAATGAGCAGTTCTTC.

This chain joins TRBV3-1 and TRBJ2-1; 10 bases are shared with TRBD1. This CDR3 is 12 amino acids long. The germline V gene encodes CDR1 LGHDT and CDR2 YNNKEL (reference sequence). Unmatched junction bases numbered 6, after V lost 9 bases and J lost 10 bases. The CDR3 bases are TGTGCCAGTAGACAGGGGGCCAGGGAGCAGTTCTTC. Translation gives CASRQGAREQFF.